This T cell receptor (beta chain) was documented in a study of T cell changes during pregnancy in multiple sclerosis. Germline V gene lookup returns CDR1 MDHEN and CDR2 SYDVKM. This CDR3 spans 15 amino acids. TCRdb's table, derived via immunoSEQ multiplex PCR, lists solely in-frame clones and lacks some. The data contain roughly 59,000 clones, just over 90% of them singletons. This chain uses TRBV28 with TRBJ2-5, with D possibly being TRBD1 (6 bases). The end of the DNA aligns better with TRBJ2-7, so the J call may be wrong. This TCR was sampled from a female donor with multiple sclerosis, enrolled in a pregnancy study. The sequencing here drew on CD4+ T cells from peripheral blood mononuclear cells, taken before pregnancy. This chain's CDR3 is CASSPFQGFPYEQYF. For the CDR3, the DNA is TGTGCCAGCAGTCCATTCCAGGGGTTTCCCTACGAGCAGTACTTC.